The 23 T cell receptor beta chains in this list originate from one sample, sequenced in a study of ipilimumab plus nivolumab after autologous stem cell transplantation. Assay used: immunoSEQ multiplex PCR; TCRdb lists only in-frame clones, some missing. The profile covers approximately 84,000 clones, with 83% appearing a single time and roughly 2% taken by the ten largest. Sequences were derived from PBMCs, sampled in a trial of ipilimumab plus nivolumab as post-transplant consolidation. The receptors were gathered from a male donor with diffuse large B-cell lymphoma.

The chain carries TRBV4-3 and TRBJ1-2; a possible D gene is TRBD1 (6 bases). This CDR3 comprises 15 residues. Per germline, CDR1 LGHNA and CDR2 YSLEER. The V and J ends lost 3 bases and 3 bases respectively, with 14 bases between them. This CDR3 reads CASSQDQGFDYGYTF. CDR3 nucleotide sequence: TGCGCCAGCAGCCAGGACCAGGGGTTCGACTATGGCTACACCTTC.

This chain uses TRBV25-1 with TRBJ2-2, with D perhaps matching TRBD1 or TRBD2 (6 bases each). Deletions cut 8 bases from V and 3 bases from J, with 16 bases between. The germline CDR1 and CDR2 sequences are MGHDK and SYGVNS. The CDR3 is 15 amino acids. CDR3 amino acids: CASSDDRRDTGELFF. For the CDR3, the DNA is TGTGCCAGCTCAGACGACAGGAGGGACACCGGGGAGCTGTTTTTT.

In its sample, this clone was seen a few times. The genes are TRBV7-2 and TRBJ1-1; maybe TRBD1 (6 bases). This CDR3 has 14 amino acids. Trimming left V 3 bases short and J 3 bases short, with 11 bases between. Germline CDR1 and CDR2: SGHTA and FQGNSA. The CDR3 is CASSFEDSYTEAFF. In nucleotides, the CDR3 is TGTGCCAGCAGCTTCGAGGACAGTTACACTGAAGCTTTCTTT.

The chain is built from TRBV6-6 and TRBJ2-1; the D gene is possibly TRBD2 (5 bases). The CDR3 spans 15 residues. Germline V gene lookup returns CDR1 MNHNY and CDR2 SVGAGI (reference sequence). Between the trimmed V and J ends, which lost 0 bases and 7 bases, there was a span of 13 bases. The CDR3 sequence: CASSYSASFANEQFF. The CDR3 region has the DNA TGTGCCAGCAGTTACTCTGCTAGCTTCGCGAATGAGCAGTTCTTC.

The chain employs TRBV5-6 and TRBJ1-1; D gene uncertain. The V end was cut by 4 bases, the J end by 11 bases, with 21 bases between. Germline CDR1 and CDR2: SGHDT and YYEEEE. The CDR3 runs 14 residues. The chain's CDR3 is CASSAQSNQVGAFF. DNA of the CDR3: TGTGCCAGCAGCGCCCAGTCCAATCAAGTAGGGGCTTTCTTT.

This clone was detected a few times. V is TRBV5-1 and J is TRBJ1-1, with TRBD1 matching over 9 bases. J gave up 3 bases and V 3 bases, and 3 bases lay outside the gene matches. The length of the CDR3 is 14 residues. Germline V gene lookup returns CDR1 SGHRS and CDR2 YFSETQ. The CDR3 DNA is TGCGCCAGCAGCTCGGGACAGGGAGACACTGAAGCTTTCTTT. Protein: CASSSGQGDTEAFF. Full variable domain (remainder filled in from reference TRBV5-1 and TRBJ1-1): KAGVTQTPRYLIKTRGQQVTLSCSPISGHRSVSWYQQTPGQGLQFLFEYFSETQRNKGNFPGRFSGRQFSNSRSEMNVSTLELGDSALYLCASSSGQGDTEAFFGQGTRLTVV.

This chain uses TRBV6-1 with TRBJ2-7, with D maybe TRBD1 (5 bases). The CDR3 is 15 residues long. Per germline, CDR1 MNHNS and CDR2 SASEGT. Trimming pared 2 bases from V and 4 bases from J, leaving 15 bases between. CDR3 nucleotides: TGTGCCAGCAGTGAAAATGGAGACAGAGCATACGAGCAGTACTTC. This encodes CASSENGDRAYEQYF.

The CDR3, as DNA: TGTGCCAGCAGCCCCAGCCGAGTTGGGGAGCTGTTTTTT. This encodes CASSPSRVGELFF. The chain is built from TRBV11-1 and TRBJ2-2; D gene unclear. The germline V gene encodes CDR1 SGHAT and CDR2 FQDESV (reference sequence). The CDR3 has 13 residues. V lost 5 bases and J lost 8, with 12 bases in between.

The rearrangement uses TRBV6-1 and TRBJ1-2; D not resolved. This CDR3 has 13 residues. Germline-derived CDR1 and CDR2 are MNHNS and SASEGT. Between the trimmed V and J ends, which lost 0 bases and 8 bases, there was a span of 10 bases. CDR3 bases: TGTGCCAGCAGTGAAGCGCCCCAGGACGGCTACACCTTC. Its translation is CASSEAPQDGYTF.

The V and J genes are TRBV15 and TRBJ1-2; 7 nucleotides align to TRBD1. This CDR3 contains 13 residues. Germline CDR1 is LNHNV and CDR2 is YYDKDF (reference sequence). Trimming removed 2 bases from V and 4 bases from J; junction bases left unmatched: 1. The CDR3 spells CATSRWDSYGYTF. The DNA for the CDR3 is TGTGCCACCAGCAGATGGGACAGCTATGGCTACACCTTC.

The CDR3 region has the DNA TGTGCCAGCTCCTCGGGGTGGCAGCAAGAGACCCAGTACTTC. This sequence encodes CASSSGWQQETQYF. V usage is TRBV18 and J usage is TRBJ2-5, with D tentatively TRBD2 (5 bases). Germline V CDR1 and CDR2: KGHSH, LQKENI. This CDR3 is 14 amino acids long. V lost 6 bases and J 2 bases, leaving 13 bases between the germline ends.

V and J are TRBV7-8 and TRBJ1-4; D not resolved. CDR1 SGHVS and CDR2 FQNEAQ come from the germline V gene. Trimming took off 5 bases at V and 8 bases at J, with 21 bases between the two ends. The CDR3 contains 16 residues. CDR3 protein: CASSPRGRNDIEKLFF. The DNA of the CDR3 is TGTGCCAGCAGCCCTCGGGGAAGGAATGATATCGAAAAACTGTTTTTT.

The chain joins TRBV5-1 to TRBJ1-1; 8 nucleotides line up with TRBD1. This CDR3 spans 14 amino acids. V gave up 6 bases and J gave up 0 bases; unmatched junction bases: 4. Germline V gene lookup returns CDR1 SGHRS and CDR2 YFSETQ. As DNA, the CDR3 is TGCGCCAGCAATCAGGGGGCCATGAACACTGAAGCTTTCTTT. Translation gives CASNQGAMNTEAFF.

In regard to this clone: At one of its ends the junction is not consistent with the germline gene, which may arise from a read error. The sample has other DNA sequences that encode this CDR3 too. The V gene is TRBV27, the J gene TRBJ2-2; a possible D gene is TRBD2 (5 bases). Per germline, CDR1 MNHEY and CDR2 SMNVEV (reference sequence). This CDR3 has 13 residues. As DNA, the CDR3 is TGTGCCAGCAGTTTATTGAACACCGGGGAGCTATTTTTT. This sequence encodes CASSLLNTGELFF.

The chain joins TRBV6-5 to TRBJ2-2; D call uncertain. Trimming pared 4 bases from V and 0 bases from J, leaving 6 bases between. CDR1 is MNHEY, CDR2 SVGAGI, per germline. The CDR3 covers 14 residues. In DNA form, the CDR3 reads TGTGCCAGCAGTTTAGCTCCGAACACCGGGGAGCTGTTTTTT. Translated: CASSLAPNTGELFF.

This clone was counted once. The V call is TRBV9, the J call TRBJ2-3; 10 bases fit TRBD2. Germline trimming cut 2 bases from V and 6 bases from J; bases unmatched to any gene: 6. The CDR3 covers 15 residues. Per germline, CDR1 SGDLS and CDR2 YYNGEE. CDR3 residues: CASSVSSGGLDTQYF. The DNA for the CDR3 is TGTGCCAGCAGCGTCAGTAGCGGGGGGTTGGATACGCAGTATTTT. The whole variable domain, filled in from reference TRBV9 and TRBJ2-3, reads DSGVTQTPKHLITATGQRVTLRCSPRSGDLSVYWYQQSLDQGLQFLIQYYNGEERAKGNILERFSAQQFPDLHSELNLSSLELGDSALYFCASSVSSGGLDTQYFGPGTRLTVL.

The rearrangement joins TRBV5-8 to TRBJ1-1; D ambiguous. CDR1 and CDR2 from the germline V gene are SGHTS and YDEGEE. CDR3 length: 14 residues. The V end lost 0 bases, the J end lost 0 bases, and 6 bases lay between the germline ends. CDR3 region: CASSLEHMNTEAFF. The CDR3 bases are TGTGCCAGCAGCTTGGAACACATGAACACTGAAGCTTTCTTT.

The CDR3 DNA reads TGCGCCAGCAGTGAGGTTAGCGGGGGGGCCTTAAGGTCCTACAATGAGCAGTTCTTC. Translating it yields CASSEVSGGALRSYNEQFF. The chain carries TRBV10-1 and TRBJ2-1, with TRBD2 matching over 11 bases. The CDR3 spans 19 residues. With V trimmed by 2 bases and J by 1 base, 10 bases remained unmatched. Germline lookup yields CDR1 WNHNN and CDR2 SYGVQD (reference sequence).

J is TRBJ1-5 and V is TRBV2; D not certain. Per the germline V gene, CDR1 is SNHLY and CDR2 is FYNNEI. The CDR3 covers 15 residues. V was clipped by 4 bases and J by 6 bases, with 16 bases between them. The CDR3 nucleotides read TGTGCCAGCAGTGCCCTGGGTAACAGTGGTCAGCCCCAGCATTTT. It translates to CASSALGNSGQPQHF.

This clone appeared a single time. This chain uses TRBV5-4 with TRBJ2-3; D unresolved. The germline gives CDR1 SGHNT, CDR2 YYREEE (reference sequence). The CDR3 consists of 12 residues. V gave up 4 bases and J gave up 6 bases, with 9 bases separating them. The CDR3 bases are TGTGCCAGCAGCCCTGTGGGGGATACGCAGTATTTT. Protein sequence: CASSPVGDTQYF.

The table lists this clone with a few counts. The J gene is TRBJ2-3, the V gene TRBV21-1. TRBV21-1 is shown as a pseudogene. CDR3 length: 13 amino acids. CDR3 DNA: TGTGCCAGCACCCGGGCCCCCAGAAATACGCAGTATTTT. Translating it yields CASTRAPRNTQYF.

V is TRBV5-5 and J is TRBJ1-2; 8 nucleotides match TRBD1. V was clipped by 3 bases and J by 5 bases; unmatched bases: 0. The CDR3 has 12 amino acids. Germline CDR1 SGHKS, CDR2 YYEKEE (reference sequence). The CDR3 DNA reads TGTGCCAGCAGCTGGACAGGGTATGGCTACACCTTC. Translation gives CASSWTGYGYTF.

The table lists this clone with a few counts. This chain uses TRBV30 with TRBJ1-1; D unclear. CDR1 is GTSNPN and CDR2 is SVGIG in the germline V gene (reference sequence). V lost 3 bases and J 7 bases, leaving 15 bases between the germline ends. The CDR3 has 13 residues. In nucleotides, the CDR3 is TGTGCCTGGAGGGCCAGGCTAAAGGGTGAAGCTTTCTTT. Amino acid sequence: CAWRARLKGEAFF.